Listed here are 19 T cell receptor beta chains from one sample, sequenced in a study of cytomegalovirus exposure and HLA in healthy donors. A multiplex PCR was run with 60 Vbeta primers and 13 Jbeta primers. Libraries were prepared by immunoSEQ multiplex PCR; TCRdb keeps only in-frame clonotypes and omits some of them. Of around 140,000 clones in the sample, more than 9.5% were seen once. Material: PBMCs. These receptors all come from a man aged 50 or older in good health and CMV-seronegative.

This clone was observed a handful of times. The chain employs TRBV29-1 and TRBJ1-1, with D maybe TRBD1 (5 bases). Trimming shortened V by 0 bases and J by 6 bases, and 8 bases separated the two germline ends. This CDR3 region has 12 residues. Germline V gives CDR1 SQVTM, CDR2 ANQGSEA. Written as DNA, the CDR3 is TGCAGCGTTGAAGACAGGGTTCCTGAAGCTTTCTTT. This gives the protein CSVEDRVPEAFF.

The rearrangement links TRBV7-9 to TRBJ2-2; TRBD2 aligns across 7 bases. The CDR3 has 16 residues. Germline loops: CDR1 SEHNR, CDR2 FQNEAQ (reference sequence). V dropped 3 bases and J dropped 1; count of bases not matched to a gene: 5. The CDR3 loop reads CASSLGRAQNTGELFF. DNA of the CDR3: TGTGCCAGCAGCTTGGGGAGGGCCCAGAACACCGGGGAGCTGTTTTTT.

V and J are TRBV6-1 and TRBJ2-1; TRBD1 matches 10 bases. The CDR3 extends over 14 amino acids. CDR1 and CDR2 (germline): MNHNS, SASEGT. J gave up 4 bases and V 6 bases, and 3 bases lay outside the gene matches. CDR3: CASRTGGGYNEQFF. CDR3 DNA: TGTGCCAGCAGGACAGGGGGCGGATACAATGAGCAGTTCTTC.

The table lists this clone with a few counts. The V gene is TRBV25-1, the J gene TRBJ2-1; perhaps TRBD1 as D (6 bases). Per the germline V gene, CDR1 is MGHDK and CDR2 is SYGVNS. With 3 bases removed from V and 0 bases from J, the gap between germline ends came to 12 bases. The CDR3 is 16 amino acids. The CDR3 region is CASSDLTGSSYNEQFF. The CDR3 region has the DNA TGTGCCAGCAGTGATCTCACAGGGAGCTCCTACAATGAGCAGTTCTTC. The variable domain in full, completed from reference TRBV25-1 and TRBJ2-1, reads EADIYQTPRYLVIGTGKKITLECSQTMGHDKMYWYQQDPGMELHLIHYSYGVNSTEKGDLSSESTVSRIRTEHFPLTLESARPSHTSQYLCASSDLTGSSYNEQFFGPGTRLTVL.

CDR3 protein: CASSFGQGGGYAGELFF. The CDR3 DNA sequence: TGTGCCAGCAGCTTCGGACAGGGGGGAGGATACGCCGGGGAGCTGTTTTTT. The rearrangement links TRBV5-8 to TRBJ2-2; 10 bases line up with TRBD1. V trimming: 2 bases; J trimming: 6 bases; junction bases outside the gene matches: 10. CDR3 length: 17 amino acids. CDR1 is SGHTS and CDR2 is YDEGEE in the germline V gene.

This chain connects TRBV5-1 to TRBJ1-1, with TRBD1 matching over 8 bases. The J segment lost 3 bases and the V segment lost 4 bases, leaving 8 bases of the junction unmatched. Per the germline V gene, CDR1 is SGHRS and CDR2 is YFSETQ. The length of the CDR3 is 15 residues. CDR3 protein: CASSQKDRAHTEAFF. CDR3 in DNA: TGCGCCAGCAGCCAAAAGGACAGGGCACACACTGAAGCTTTCTTT.

The chain is built from TRBV7-2 and TRBJ1-6, with TRBD1 matching 8 bases. Trimming cost V 6 bases and J 0 bases; bases outside gene matches: 4. The germline V gene encodes CDR1 SGHTA and CDR2 FQGNSA. This CDR3 has 16 amino acids. The DNA of the CDR3 is TGTGCCAGCAGTCAAACAGGGGGCTCCTATAATTCACCCCTCCACTTT. It translates to CASSQTGGSYNSPLHF.

This clone has just a few counts. J is TRBJ1-6 and V is TRBV5-4, with D unresolved. V was cut by 2 bases and J by 7 bases, with 4 bases left in between. The CDR3 spans 12 residues. The V gene's germline CDR1 is SGHNT and CDR2 YYREEE (reference sequence). As DNA, the CDR3 is TGTGCCAGCAGCTTTGGCAATTCACCCCTCCACTTT. It translates to CASSFGNSPLHF. Together with reference TRBV5-4 and TRBJ1-6, the CDR3 gives the full variable domain: ETGVTQSPTHLIKTRGQQVTLRCSSQSGHNTVSWYQQALGQGPQFIFQYYREEENGRGNFPPRFSGLQFPNYSSELNVNALELDDSALYLCASSFGNSPLHFGNGTRLTVT.

V and J are TRBV9 and TRBJ2-1; 7 positions agree with TRBD2. Germline CDR1 reads SGDLS; CDR2 reads YYNGEE. The CDR3 has 16 residues. Trimming at V came to 0 bases and at J to 8 bases, leaving 11 bases not matched to a gene. CDR3 residues: CASSVARLAQLYEQFF. Here the CDR3 DNA reads TGTGCCAGCAGCGTAGCCAGACTAGCCCAACTCTATGAGCAGTTCTTC.

The rearrangement links TRBV6-5 to TRBJ1-1; 9 nucleotides agree with TRBD1. Trimming cost V 6 bases and J 7 bases; bases outside gene matches: 6. CDR3 length: 13 residues. Germline V gene lookup returns CDR1 MNHEY and CDR2 SVGAGI. The CDR3 DNA reads as TGTGCCAGCAGGGGACAGGGTCTGAGTGAAGCTTTCTTT. Residues: CASRGQGLSEAFF.

This rearrangement joins TRBV6-4 to TRBJ1-4; the match to TRBD1 covers 11 bases. This CDR3 contains 12 residues. Germline V gives CDR1 MRHNA, CDR2 SNTAGT. In DNA form, the CDR3 reads TGTCCTGTAGGGACAGGGGGAGAAAAACTGTTTTTT. This gives the protein CPVGTGGEKLFF.

The chain combines TRBV7-3 with TRBJ2-1; 10 positions agree with TRBD2. Looked up from germline, CDR1 is SGHTA and CDR2 is FQGTGA. CDR3 size: 17 residues. The V gene end was trimmed by 5 bases and the J gene end by 1 base; junction bases not matched to a gene: 8. This CDR3 reads CASSPEGAGGSYNEQFF. For the CDR3, the DNA is TGTGCCAGCAGCCCAGAAGGAGCGGGAGGGTCCTACAATGAGCAGTTCTTC. Full variable domain (missing parts from reference TRBV7-3 and TRBJ2-1): GAGVSQTPSNKVTEKGKYVELRCDPISGHTALYWYRQSLGQGPEFLIYFQGTGAADDSGLPNDRFFAVRPEGSVSTLKIQRTERGDSAVYLCASSPEGAGGSYNEQFFGPGTRLTVL.

This clone was detected a few times. The chain uses TRBV27 and TRBJ2-2, with 12 bases that match TRBD2. J lost 4 bases, V lost 5 bases, and 11 bases had no gene match. Germline V gene data show CDR1 as MNHEY and CDR2 as SMNVEV (reference sequence). The CDR3 sequence is 18 residues long. CDR3 sequence: CASSALTSGGGGTGELFF. The DNA of the CDR3 is TGTGCCAGCAGTGCCTTGACTAGCGGGGGAGGGGGCACCGGGGAGCTGTTTTTT.

In its sample, this clone was seen a few times. V usage is TRBV18 and J usage is TRBJ2-5; possibly TRBD1 for D (6 bases). Germline V CDR1 and CDR2: KGHSH, LQKENI. Trimming left V 4 bases short and J 5 bases short, with 20 bases between. The CDR3 is made up of 16 amino acids. In DNA form, the CDR3 reads TGTGCCAGCTCACGCCGGGACACCCTTTTTGGGGAGACCCAGTACTTC. It translates to CASSRRDTLFGETQYF.

This clone was detected a few times. This chain connects TRBV12-2 to TRBJ2-7; the table gives TRBD2 as D, unverified against the DNA. TRBV12-2 is recorded as a pseudogene. The CDR3 totals 20 residues. The CDR3 bases are TGTGCAAGTCGAAACGGAGGGATCCCCTCTCCCATGCCCAGCTCCTACGAGCAGTACTTC. Residues: CASRNGGIPSPMPSSYEQYF.

The J gene is TRBJ1-2, the V gene TRBV18; a possible D gene is TRBD1 (6 bases). Germline loops: CDR1 KGHSH, CDR2 LQKENI. The CDR3 consists of 15 residues. Trimming removed 0 bases at V and 6 bases at J, with 14 bases between. This CDR3 is CASSPPNYRENGYTF. DNA for the CDR3: TGTGCCAGCTCACCACCGAATTACAGGGAAAATGGCTACACCTTC.

The chain has TRBV7-9 and TRBJ1-1, with 8 nucleotides matching TRBD1. The CDR3 runs to 11 residues. J was trimmed by 4 bases and V by 9 bases; bases with no gene match: 1. The V gene's germline CDR1 is SEHNR and CDR2 FQNEAQ (reference sequence). The CDR3 nucleotides are TGTGCCAGAGGACAGGGCACTGAAGCTTTCTTT. Its translation: CARGQGTEAFF.

There are a few counts of this clone. V is TRBV28 and J is TRBJ2-3, with TRBD1 matching over 8 bases. In germline, CDR1 is MDHEN, CDR2 SYDVKM. The CDR3 runs 16 residues. V gave up 5 bases and J gave up 2 bases; unmatched junction bases: 9. The CDR3 nucleotides read TGTGCCAGCAGTCCCCTCGACAGGGGACCCACAGATACGCAGTATTTT. Its protein product is CASSPLDRGPTDTQYF.

In this sample, this clone turned up a few times. The sample carries other DNA sequences with the same CDR3. The chain links TRBV9 to TRBJ2-3, with 7 bases identical to TRBD2. The germline V gene encodes CDR1 SGDLS and CDR2 YYNGEE. The CDR3 covers 15 residues. The ends lost 3 bases at V and 0 bases at J; junction bases unmatched: 4. CDR3 nucleotide sequence: TGTGCCAGCAGCGCCTCGGGGGGTAGCACAGATACGCAGTATTTT. Its protein is CASSASGGSTDTQYF. Combining the CDR3 with reference TRBV9 and TRBJ2-3 gives the whole variable domain DSGVTQTPKHLITATGQRVTLRCSPRSGDLSVYWYQQSLDQGLQFLIQYYNGEERAKGNILERFSAQQFPDLHSELNLSSLELGDSALYFCASSASGGSTDTQYFGPGTRLTVL.